The 2 T cell receptor beta chains reported below all come from one sample, sequenced in a study of blood T cell repertoires in COVID-19. This table comes from immunoSEQ multiplex PCR, and its TCRdb copy is limited to in-frame clones, with some not included. This table has around 130,000 clones, about 80% appearing once. Sequencing input: peripheral blood. All receptors come from a human donor in a cohort sampled during active COVID-19.

V usage is TRBV5-1 and J usage is TRBJ1-1, with 9 bases aligning to TRBD1. Germline assignment: CDR1 SGHRS and CDR2 YFSETQ. CDR3 size: 16 residues. After removal of 5 bases from V and 1 base from J, the junction contained 9 bases not matched to a gene. The CDR3 is CASSSRDRDQNTEAFF. CDR3 in DNA: TGCGCCAGCAGTTCTCGGGACAGGGATCAGAACACTGAAGCTTTCTTT.

The rearrangement links TRBV5-1 to TRBJ1-3; weak D call: TRBD1 (6 bases). The V gene lost 5 bases and the J gene lost 0 bases, with 18 bases spanning the gap. CDR3 length: 17 amino acids. The germline V gene encodes CDR1 SGHRS and CDR2 YFSETQ. The CDR3 sequence: CASSSSGDGISGNTIYF. The CDR3 DNA is TGCGCCAGCAGTAGCTCAGGGGATGGGATCTCTGGAAACACCATATATTTT.